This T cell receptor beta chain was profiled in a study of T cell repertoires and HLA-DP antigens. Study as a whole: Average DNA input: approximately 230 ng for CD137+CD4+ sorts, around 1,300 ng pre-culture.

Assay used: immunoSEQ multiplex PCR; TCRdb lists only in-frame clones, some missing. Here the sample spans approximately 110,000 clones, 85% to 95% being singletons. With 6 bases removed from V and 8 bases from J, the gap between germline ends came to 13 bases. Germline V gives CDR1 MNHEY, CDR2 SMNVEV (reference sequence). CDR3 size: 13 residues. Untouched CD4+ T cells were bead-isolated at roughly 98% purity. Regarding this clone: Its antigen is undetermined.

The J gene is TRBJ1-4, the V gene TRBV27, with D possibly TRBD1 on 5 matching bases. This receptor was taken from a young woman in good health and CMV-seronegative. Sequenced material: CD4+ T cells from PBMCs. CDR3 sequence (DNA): TGTGCCAGCAGCCTCCTGAACAGGGAAAAACTGTTTTTT. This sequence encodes CASSLLNREKLFF.